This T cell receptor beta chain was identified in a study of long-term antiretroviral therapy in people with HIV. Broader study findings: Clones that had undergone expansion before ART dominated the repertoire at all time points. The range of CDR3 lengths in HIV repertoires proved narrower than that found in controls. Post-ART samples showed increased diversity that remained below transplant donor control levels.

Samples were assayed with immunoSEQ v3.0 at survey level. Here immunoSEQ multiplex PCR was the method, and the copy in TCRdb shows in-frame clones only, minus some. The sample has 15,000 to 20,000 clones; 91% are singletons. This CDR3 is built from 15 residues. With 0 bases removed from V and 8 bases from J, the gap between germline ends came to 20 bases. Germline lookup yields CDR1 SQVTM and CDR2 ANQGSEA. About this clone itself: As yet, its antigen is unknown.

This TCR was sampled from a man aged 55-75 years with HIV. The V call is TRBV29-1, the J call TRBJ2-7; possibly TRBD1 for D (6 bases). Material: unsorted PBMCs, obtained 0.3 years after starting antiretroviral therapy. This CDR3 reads CSVEELGTFLKKQYF. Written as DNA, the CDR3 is TGCAGCGTTGAAGAATTGGGGACATTCCTTAAAAAGCAGTACTTC.